The text below deals with one TCR beta chain. Antigen specificity is unknown. CDR3 length equals 14 residues. Looked up from germline, CDR1 is SEHNR and CDR2 is FQNEAQ (reference sequence). The data are from a study of T cells expressing NK-cell markers. About the research overall: Eight donors were sequenced, of whom seven were HCMV-seropositive, while the remaining one was HCMV-seronegative. Study conclusions and caveats: The study did not resolve the HCMV specificity of expanded NKG2C+ T cell clones.

No DNA is given; TCRdb re-called the 5' RACE reads and lists each CDR3 protein once. Here the sample table reports 140,000 or so distinct CDR3 sequences. The material sequenced was blood T cells: a sorted CD56 or NKG2C T cell subset, CD4+ or CD8+ T cells, or bulk PBMC T cells (not recorded which). This receptor was identified in a man aged 18 to 35 in good health. V usage is TRBV7-9 and J usage is TRBJ1-1; TCRdb indicates TRBD1, and absent DNA this call remains unverified. This CDR3 reads CASSLARANTEAFF.